One sample yielded the 9 T cell receptor beta chains listed below, sequenced in a study of blood T cells in healthy people across ages. Primers used in a second PCR of about 7 to 12 cycles were a sample-barcoded 5' primer and a J-beta primer mix. TCRdb recomputed calls from the 5' RACE reads with MiXCR, one row per CDR3 protein. The table lists approximately 900,000 distinct CDR3 sequences, around 49% of them singletons. Material for sequencing was blood. The receptors come from a man aged 25-40 years in good health.

This clonotype came up a few times. The chain joins TRBV30 to TRBJ2-5; unclear D gene. The CDR3 is 11 residues long. Germline V CDR1 and CDR2: GTSNPN, SVGIG (reference sequence). V dropped 5 bases and J dropped 4 bases, with 8 bases sitting between them. CDR3 sequence reads: CAWLDGETQYF. The CDR3 bases are TGTGCCTGGCTGGATGGAGAGACCCAGTACTTC.

The V and J genes are TRBV30 and TRBJ2-1; D is unresolved. There are 13 residues in the CDR3. Germline V gene lookup returns CDR1 GTSNPN and CDR2 SVGIG (reference sequence). Trimming removed 3 bases at V and 6 bases at J, with 12 bases between. CDR3 bases: TGTGCCTGGAGGAAGGACGGTGGCAATGAGCAGTTCTTC. It codes for CAWRKDGGNEQFF.

This chain links TRBV29-1 with TRBJ2-7; 7 nucleotides agree with TRBD1. Germline CDR1 SQVTM, CDR2 ANQGSEA. The CDR3 runs to 14 residues. With V trimmed by 4 bases and J by 5 bases, 11 bases remained unmatched. The CDR3 loop is CSVGPPPGGNEQYF. The CDR3 coding sequence is TGCAGCGTTGGCCCACCGCCAGGGGGAAACGAGCAGTACTTC.

This clonotype was recorded a few times. The J gene is TRBJ2-3, the V gene TRBV7-8; D ambiguous. V was trimmed by 1 base and J by 0 bases, leaving 11 bases between them. The V gene's germline CDR1 is SGHVS and CDR2 FQNEAQ. The CDR3 runs to 16 residues. As DNA, the CDR3 is TGTGCCAGCAGCTTAGATACCGGCTCTAGCACAGATACGCAGTATTTT. As protein: CASSLDTGSSTDTQYF.

This clonotype appeared a single time. This sequence joins TRBV7-2 and TRBJ2-7, with TRBD2 matching over 10 bases. TRBJ2-5 explains the end of the DNA better; the J call may be wrong. The CDR3 is made up of 15 amino acids. CDR1 and CDR2 from the germline V gene are SGHTA and FQGNSA. CDR3 sequence: CASSLEAGGWETQYF. Here the CDR3 DNA reads TGTGCCAGCAGCTTAGAAGCGGGAGGGTGGGAGACCCAGTACTTC.

The chain recombines TRBV12-3 or TRBV12-4 with TRBJ2-3; 8 positions match TRBD2. With V trimmed by 2 bases and J by 1 base, 8 bases remained unmatched. The CDR3 consists of 17 residues. The CDR3 region has the DNA TGTGCCAGCAGTTTACAAAGCGGGGGCACCCGCACAGATACGCAGTATTTT. Its translation: CASSLQSGGTRTDTQYF.

The chain uses TRBV4-2 and TRBJ1-1; D is unresolved. V lost 0 bases and J lost 0, with 14 bases in between. Germline lookup yields CDR1 LGHNA and CDR2 YNFKEQ. CDR3 size: 17 residues. CDR3 region: CASSQEATLRVNTEAFF. The CDR3 DNA sequence: TGTGCCAGCAGCCAAGAGGCGACGTTGCGGGTGAACACTGAAGCTTTCTTT.

In its sample, this clonotype was seen a few times. The V and J genes are TRBV30 and TRBJ2-1, with D perhaps matching TRBD2 (5 bases). The CDR3 covers 13 residues. The germline V gene encodes CDR1 GTSNPN and CDR2 SVGIG (reference sequence). Trimming stripped 5 bases from V and 12 bases from J, with 20 bases between. This CDR3 is CAWEGQTPSRQFF. The CDR3 DNA is TGTGCCTGGGAGGGCCAAACACCATCGAGGCAGTTCTTC.

This chain links TRBV20-1 with TRBJ2-7; 11 nucleotides agree with TRBD2. The last part of the DNA fits TRBJ2-5 better; the J call may be wrong. CDR1 is DFQATT and CDR2 is SNEGSKA in the germline V gene (reference sequence). The CDR3 is 15 amino acids. The CDR3 spells CSARDPIAGGETQYF. DNA of the CDR3: TGCAGTGCTAGAGACCCTATAGCGGGAGGGGAGACCCAGTACTTC.